This record concerns one TCR beta chain sequence. This clone is a singleton in its sample. The clone's antigen remains unknown. No much larger clone exists at a distance of one base, and base qualities are not known. Whole blood was collected in K2EDTA tubes by collaborating institutions according to the institutions' own protocols. For TCRbeta analysis, collaborators shipped samples as frozen whole blood, isolated PBMCs, or DNA extracted from either of those sample types. TCRbeta CDR3 regions were amplified from genomic DNA using the immunoSEQ Assay, a bias-controlled multiplex PCR. In the original analysis: The number of nucleated cells in each sample was estimated by amplification of reference gene primers within the assay. To quantify the absolute abundance of each unique TCRbeta CDR3 rearrangement, sequence reads were collapsed and filtered. Productive Simpson clonality was computed per sample as the square root of Simpson's diversity index over productive rearrangements. TCRdb limited this immuneACCESS table to in-frame rearrangements with V and J called. A share of clones is missing; checked studies link under half to unresolved V genes, and the rest is unexplained. That table gives V, J and clone size, and the DNA gave D and trimming. In all, the sample holds over 400,000 clones, and 80% to 90% of those were seen once. More than 3% of the sample rests with the top ten.

The germline V gene (reference sequence) provides CDR1 MNHEY and CDR2 SMNVEV. The CDR3 has 14 amino acids, counting the end cysteine and phenylalanine. The retained sequence is limited to the CDR3, 42 bases, with the frame set at the first base. Trimming removed 6 bases from V and 4 bases from J; the gene matches leave 4 bases unexplained. This record belongs to a study of blood T cell repertoires in COVID-19 (dated by TCRdb to 2020 to 2022). In the study overall: Collaborator samples came from the United States, Italy and Spain and covered acute and convalescent phases of COVID-19. The samples were drawn from the first 160 participants of the ongoing ImmuneRACE study and from 1,254 subjects provided by 6 global collaborators. Deeply sampled blood TCRbeta repertoires from subjects exposed to, actively infected with, or recovered from COVID-19 were included in the dataset. Where HLA class I and class II types were available, the types were taken from metadata supplied by the sample provider, not from assay-based typing. The material from the prospective study consisted of cDNA or gDNA derived from T cells, B-cell-depleted T cells, or PBMCs. The repertoires were released in a freely available public database intended as a resource for research on the immune response to SARS-CoV-2. The sample metadata nearly always contained a de-identified subject ID, COVID-19 status, age in years and sex. What the authors observed across the whole study: Clinical and demographic metadata were provided uncurated, with the amount varying by source and participant.

The sequenced sample was peripheral blood. This receptor was identified in a human donor in a cohort sampled during active COVID-19. The chain joins TRBV27 to TRBJ1-3; 9 bases in between match TRBD1. CDR3 sequence: CASSRDREGNTIYF. The DNA sequence is as follows: TGTGCCAGCAGCCGGGACAGGGAGGGAAACACCATATATTTT.